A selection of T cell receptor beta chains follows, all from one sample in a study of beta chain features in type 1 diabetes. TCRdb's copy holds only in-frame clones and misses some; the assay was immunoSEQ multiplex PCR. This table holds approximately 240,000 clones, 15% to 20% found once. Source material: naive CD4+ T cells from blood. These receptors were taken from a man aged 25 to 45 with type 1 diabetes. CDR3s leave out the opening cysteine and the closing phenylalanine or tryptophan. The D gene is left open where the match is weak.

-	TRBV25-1	ASSDFSPYEQY
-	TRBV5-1	ASSLGENQPQH
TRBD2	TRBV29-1	SVREGIYEQY
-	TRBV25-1	ASLGVQQY
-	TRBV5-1	ASSKDEGSYTEAF
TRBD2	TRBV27	ASRGLAGGHYEQY
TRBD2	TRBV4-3	ASRDGTSVTDTQY
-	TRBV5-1	ASSRDYNEQF
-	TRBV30	AWSVEFGNTIY
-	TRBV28	ATRGVPYEQY
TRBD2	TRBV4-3	ASSQGGWVAGRNNEQF
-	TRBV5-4	ASSLVAEETQY
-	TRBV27	ASSSRQETQY
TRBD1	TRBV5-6	ASSRDRGREQY
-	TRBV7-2	ASSYQPVGLEAF
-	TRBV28	ASSLPNLEQF
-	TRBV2	ASSYTYEQY
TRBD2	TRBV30	AWSALAVSSYEQY
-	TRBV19	ASSGTYVEQF
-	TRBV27	ASSLTGSKTQY
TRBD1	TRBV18	ASSRTGNGNQPQH
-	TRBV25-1	ASSPDGGIEEQY
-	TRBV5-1	ASREVSTNEKLF
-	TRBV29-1	SFRDSNQPQH
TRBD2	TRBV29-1	SAQILARQETQY
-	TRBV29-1	SVEVGVAVTYNEQF
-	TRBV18	ASATQETQY
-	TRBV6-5	ASSYGQGGTTEAF
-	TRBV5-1	ASSQPSSYNEQF
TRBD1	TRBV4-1	ASSQVLTGNYEQY
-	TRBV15	ATTRRVRGPSYEQY
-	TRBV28	ASSPGTVQETQY
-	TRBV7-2	ASSSGPGREQF
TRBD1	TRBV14	ASSPIRGLGANVLT
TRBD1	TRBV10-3	AIRPDRGRTDTQY
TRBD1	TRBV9	ASSGQTGDTQY
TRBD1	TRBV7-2	ASSPRDSWDYEQY
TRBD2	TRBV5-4	ASSKAGGGDTQY
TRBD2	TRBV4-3	ASSLYTGTSGRYEQF
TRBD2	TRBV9	ASAEGLAEETQY
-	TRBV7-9	ASTGTDTQY
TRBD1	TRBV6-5	ASRPAGQGFKTQY
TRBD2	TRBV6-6	ASSYWVGREVEQF
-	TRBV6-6	ASSYEGSGANVLT
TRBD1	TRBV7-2	ASSYAAGTGGTDTQY